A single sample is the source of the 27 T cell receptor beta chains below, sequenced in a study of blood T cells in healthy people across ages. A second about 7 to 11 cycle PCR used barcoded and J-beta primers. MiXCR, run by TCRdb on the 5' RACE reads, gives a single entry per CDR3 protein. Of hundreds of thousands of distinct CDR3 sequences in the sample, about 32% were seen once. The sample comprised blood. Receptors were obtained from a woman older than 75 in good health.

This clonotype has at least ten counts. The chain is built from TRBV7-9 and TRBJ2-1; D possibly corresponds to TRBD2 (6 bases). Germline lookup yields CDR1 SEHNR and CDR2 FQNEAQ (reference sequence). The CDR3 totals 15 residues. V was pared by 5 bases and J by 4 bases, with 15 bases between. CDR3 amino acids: CASSRGLNMYNEQFF. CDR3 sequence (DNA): TGTGCCAGCAGCCGGGGACTTAACATGTACAATGAGCAGTTCTTC.

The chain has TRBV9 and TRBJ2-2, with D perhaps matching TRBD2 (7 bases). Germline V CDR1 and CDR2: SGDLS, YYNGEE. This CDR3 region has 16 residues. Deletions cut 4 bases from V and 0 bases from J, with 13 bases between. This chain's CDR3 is CASSKGGNSNTGELFF. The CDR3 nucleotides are TGTGCCAGCAGCAAGGGGGGGAATTCGAACACCGGGGAGCTGTTTTTT.

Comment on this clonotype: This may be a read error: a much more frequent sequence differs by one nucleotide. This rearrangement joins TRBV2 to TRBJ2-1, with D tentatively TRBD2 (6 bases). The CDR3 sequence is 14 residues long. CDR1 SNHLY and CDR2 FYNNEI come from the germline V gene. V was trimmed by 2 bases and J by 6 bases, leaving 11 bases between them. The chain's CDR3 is CASSERAAGNEQFF. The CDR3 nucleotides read TGTGCCAGCAGTGAAAGAGCAGCGGGCAATGAGCAGTTCTTC.

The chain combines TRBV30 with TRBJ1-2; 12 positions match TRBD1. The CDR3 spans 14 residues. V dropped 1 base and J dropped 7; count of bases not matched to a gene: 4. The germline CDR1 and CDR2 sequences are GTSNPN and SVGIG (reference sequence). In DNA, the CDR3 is TGTGCCTGGAGTGCGGGACAGGGGGCTTTTGGCTACACCTTC. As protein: CAWSAGQGAFGYTF. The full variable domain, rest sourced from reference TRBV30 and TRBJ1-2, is SQTIHQWPATLVQPVGSPLSLECTVEGTSNPNLYWYRQAAGRGLQLLFYSVGIGQISSEVPQNLSASRPQDRQFILSSKKLLLSDSGFYLCAWSAGQGAFGYTFGSGTRLTVV.

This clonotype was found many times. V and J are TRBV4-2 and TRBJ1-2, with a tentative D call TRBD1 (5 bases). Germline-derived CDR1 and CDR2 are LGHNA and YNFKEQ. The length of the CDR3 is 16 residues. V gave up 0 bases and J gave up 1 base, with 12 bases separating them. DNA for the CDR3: TGTGCCAGCAGCCAAGAGCAGGGACGAGTTAACTATGGCTACACCTTC. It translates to CASSQEQGRVNYGYTF.

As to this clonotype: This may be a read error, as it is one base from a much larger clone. The CDR3 DNA reads as TGTGCCAGTACCGCCCGTTCTAGCGCAAGCTCCTACAATGAGCAGTACTTC. Protein product: CASTARSSASSYNEQYF. The V and J genes are TRBV19 and TRBJ2-1, with a weak D call TRBD2 (6 bases). With the DNA end fitting TRBJ2-7 better, the J assignment may be wrong. The CDR3 runs to 17 residues. Germline V CDR1 and CDR2: LNHDA, SQIVND (reference sequence).

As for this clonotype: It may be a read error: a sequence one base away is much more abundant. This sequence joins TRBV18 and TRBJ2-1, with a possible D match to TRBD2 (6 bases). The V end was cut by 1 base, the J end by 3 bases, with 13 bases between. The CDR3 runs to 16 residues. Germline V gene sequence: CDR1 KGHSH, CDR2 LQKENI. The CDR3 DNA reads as TGTGCCAGCTCACCACGGGCGGGGCGCGTCTACAATGAGCAGTTCTTC. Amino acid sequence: CASSPRAGRVYNEQFF.

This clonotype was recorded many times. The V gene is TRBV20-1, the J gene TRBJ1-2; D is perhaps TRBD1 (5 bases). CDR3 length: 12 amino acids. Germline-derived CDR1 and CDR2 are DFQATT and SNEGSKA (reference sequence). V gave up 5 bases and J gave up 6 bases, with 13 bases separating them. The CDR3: CSAQAGDHGYTF. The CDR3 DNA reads TGCAGTGCTCAAGCGGGGGACCATGGCTACACCTTC.

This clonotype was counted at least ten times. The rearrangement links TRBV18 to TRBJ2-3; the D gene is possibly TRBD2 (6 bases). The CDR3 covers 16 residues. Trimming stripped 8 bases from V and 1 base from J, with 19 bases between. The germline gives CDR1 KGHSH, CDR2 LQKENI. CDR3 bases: TGTGCCAGCCCACTAGGGGACGGAGGGCGCACAGATACGCAGTATTTT. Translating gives CASPLGDGGRTDTQYF.

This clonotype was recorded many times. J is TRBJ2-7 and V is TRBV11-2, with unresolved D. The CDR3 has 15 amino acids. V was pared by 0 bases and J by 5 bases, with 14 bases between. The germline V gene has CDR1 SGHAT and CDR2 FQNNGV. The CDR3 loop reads CASSLDGRNWDEQYF. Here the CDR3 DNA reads TGTGCCAGCAGCTTAGATGGCAGAAATTGGGACGAGCAGTACTTC.

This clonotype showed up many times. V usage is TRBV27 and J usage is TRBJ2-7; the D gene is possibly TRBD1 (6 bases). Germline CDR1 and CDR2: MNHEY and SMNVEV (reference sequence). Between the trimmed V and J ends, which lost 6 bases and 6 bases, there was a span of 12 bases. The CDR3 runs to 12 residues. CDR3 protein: CASSRQVGEQYF. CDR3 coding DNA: TGTGCCAGCAGCCGACAGGTCGGCGAGCAGTACTTC.

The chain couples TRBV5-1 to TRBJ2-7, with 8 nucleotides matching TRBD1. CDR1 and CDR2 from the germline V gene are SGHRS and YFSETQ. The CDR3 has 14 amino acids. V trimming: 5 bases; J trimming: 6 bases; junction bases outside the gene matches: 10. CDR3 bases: TGCGCCAGCAGACACACAGGGGGGCGACCCGAGCAGTACTTC. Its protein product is CASRHTGGRPEQYF. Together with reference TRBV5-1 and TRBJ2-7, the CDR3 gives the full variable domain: KAGVTQTPRYLIKTRGQQVTLSCSPISGHRSVSWYQQTPGQGLQFLFEYFSETQRNKGNFPGRFSGRQFSNSRSEMNVSTLELGDSALYLCASRHTGGRPEQYFGPGTRLTVT.

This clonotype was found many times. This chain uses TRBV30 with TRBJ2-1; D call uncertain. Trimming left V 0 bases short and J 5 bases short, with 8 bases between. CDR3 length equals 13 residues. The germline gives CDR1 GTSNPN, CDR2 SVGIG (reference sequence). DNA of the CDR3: TGTGCCTGGAGTGTACGCTCTGACAATGAGCAGTTCTTC. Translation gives CAWSVRSDNEQFF.

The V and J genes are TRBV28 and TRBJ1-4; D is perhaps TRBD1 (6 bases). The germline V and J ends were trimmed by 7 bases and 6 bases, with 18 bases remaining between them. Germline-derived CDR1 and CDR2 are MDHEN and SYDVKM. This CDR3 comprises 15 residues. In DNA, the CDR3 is TGTGCCAGCACTCGTTCGGGGGCAGGCGATGAAAAACTGTTTTTT. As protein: CASTRSGAGDEKLFF.

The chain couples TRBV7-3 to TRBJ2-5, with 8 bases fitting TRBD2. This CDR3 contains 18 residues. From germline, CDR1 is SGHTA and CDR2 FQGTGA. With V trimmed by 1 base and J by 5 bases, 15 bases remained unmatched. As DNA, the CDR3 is TGTGCCAGCAGCTTAAGGGGTGGCGGGGGGCGAGATGGGGAGACCCAGTACTTC. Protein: CASSLRGGGGRDGETQYF.

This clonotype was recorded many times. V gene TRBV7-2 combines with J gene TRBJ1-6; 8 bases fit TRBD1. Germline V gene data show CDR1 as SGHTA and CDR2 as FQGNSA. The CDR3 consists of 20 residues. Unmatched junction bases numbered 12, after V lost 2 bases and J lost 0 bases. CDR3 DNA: TGTGCCAGCAGCTTAAGGGGACAGGCGGCTTCTAGCTCCTATAATTCACCCCTCCACTTT. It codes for CASSLRGQAASSSYNSPLHF.

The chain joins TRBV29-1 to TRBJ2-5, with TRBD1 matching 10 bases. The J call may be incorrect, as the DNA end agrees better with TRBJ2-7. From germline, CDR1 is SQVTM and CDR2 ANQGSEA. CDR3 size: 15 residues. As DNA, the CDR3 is TGCAGCGTTGAAGGGACAGGGGGTTTTTGGGACGAGCAGTACTTC. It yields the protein CSVEGTGGFWDEQYF.

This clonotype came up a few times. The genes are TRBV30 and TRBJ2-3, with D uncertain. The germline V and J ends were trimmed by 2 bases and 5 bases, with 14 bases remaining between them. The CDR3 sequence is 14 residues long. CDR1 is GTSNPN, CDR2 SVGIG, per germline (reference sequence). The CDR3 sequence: CAWSPTTRRDTQYF. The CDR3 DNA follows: TGTGCCTGGAGTCCGACGACCCGACGAGATACGCAGTATTTT.

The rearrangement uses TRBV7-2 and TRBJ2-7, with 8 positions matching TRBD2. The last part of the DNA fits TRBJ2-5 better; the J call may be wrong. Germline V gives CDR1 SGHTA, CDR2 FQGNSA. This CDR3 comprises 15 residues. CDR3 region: CASIQGAGGWETQYF. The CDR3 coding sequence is TGTGCCAGCATCCAAGGGGCGGGGGGCTGGGAGACCCAGTACTTC.

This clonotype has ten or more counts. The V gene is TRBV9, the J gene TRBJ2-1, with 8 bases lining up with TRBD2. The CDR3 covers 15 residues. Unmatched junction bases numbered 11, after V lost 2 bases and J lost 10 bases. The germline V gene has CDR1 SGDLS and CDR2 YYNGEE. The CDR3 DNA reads TGTGCCAGCAGCGTTACCGCGGGGGGCCCTCGGGAGCAGTTCTTC. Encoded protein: CASSVTAGGPREQFF. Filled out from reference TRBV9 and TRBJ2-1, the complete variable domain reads DSGVTQTPKHLITATGQRVTLRCSPRSGDLSVYWYQQSLDQGLQFLIQYYNGEERAKGNILERFSAQQFPDLHSELNLSSLELGDSALYFCASSVTAGGPREQFFGPGTRLTVL.

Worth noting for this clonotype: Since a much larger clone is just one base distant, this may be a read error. CDR3 sequence: CSATDVREYKQYF. In nucleotides, the CDR3 is TGCAGTGCGACCGACGTGAGAGAATACAAGCAGTACTTC. V and J are TRBV20-1 and TRBJ2-7; D is unresolved. The CDR3 contains 13 residues. Between the trimmed V and J ends, which lost 6 bases and 8 bases, there was a span of 20 bases. The germline gives CDR1 DFQATT, CDR2 SNEGSKA (reference sequence).

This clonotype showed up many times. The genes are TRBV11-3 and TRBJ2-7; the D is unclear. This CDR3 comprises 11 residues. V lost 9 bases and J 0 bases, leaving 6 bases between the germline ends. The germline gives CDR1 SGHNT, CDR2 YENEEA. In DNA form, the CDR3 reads TGTGCCAGGGCGCGCTCCTACGAGCAGTACTTC. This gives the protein CARARSYEQYF.

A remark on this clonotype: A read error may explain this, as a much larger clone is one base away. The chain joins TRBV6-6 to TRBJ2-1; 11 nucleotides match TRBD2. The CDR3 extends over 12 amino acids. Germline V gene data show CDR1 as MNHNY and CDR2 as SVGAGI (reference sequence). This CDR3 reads CASSERLAGQIF. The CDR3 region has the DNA TGTGCCAGCAGCGAACGACTAGCGGGACAGATCTTC.

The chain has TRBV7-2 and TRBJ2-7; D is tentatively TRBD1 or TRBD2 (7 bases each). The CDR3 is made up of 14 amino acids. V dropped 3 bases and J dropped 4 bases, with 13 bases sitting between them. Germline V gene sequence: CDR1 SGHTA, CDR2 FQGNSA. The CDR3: CASSFSQGGYEQYF. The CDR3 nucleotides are TGTGCCAGCAGCTTTTCCCAGGGGGGGTACGAGCAGTACTTC.

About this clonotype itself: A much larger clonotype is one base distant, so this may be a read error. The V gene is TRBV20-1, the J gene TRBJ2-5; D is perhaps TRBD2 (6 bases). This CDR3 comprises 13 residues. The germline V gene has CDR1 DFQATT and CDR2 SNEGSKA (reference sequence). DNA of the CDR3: TGCAGTGCTGCCACTAGCCCCAGAGAGGCCCAGTACTTC. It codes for CSAATSPREAQYF.

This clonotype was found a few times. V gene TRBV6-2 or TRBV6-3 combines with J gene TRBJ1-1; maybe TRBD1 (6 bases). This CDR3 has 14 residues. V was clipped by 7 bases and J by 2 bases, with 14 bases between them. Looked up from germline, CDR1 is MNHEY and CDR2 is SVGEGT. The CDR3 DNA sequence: TGTGCCAGCATTCCTACGACAGGTAACACTGAAGCTTTCTTT. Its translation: CASIPTTGNTEAFF.

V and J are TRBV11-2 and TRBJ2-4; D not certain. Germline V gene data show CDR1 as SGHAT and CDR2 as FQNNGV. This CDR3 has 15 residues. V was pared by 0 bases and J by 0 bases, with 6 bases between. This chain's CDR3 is CASSLEMVAKNIQYF. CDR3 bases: TGTGCCAGCAGCTTAGAGATGGTAGCCAAAAACATTCAGTACTTC.